The subject of this entry is one T cell receptor beta chain. This entry is derived from a study of T cells expressing NK-cell markers. From the 5' RACE reads, TCRdb lists one entry per CDR3 protein and no DNA. This sample's table has a few hundred thousand distinct CDR3 sequences. Per germline, CDR1 DFQATT and CDR2 SNEGSKA (reference sequence). The CDR3 has 15 amino acids. This clonotype was sampled from a man aged 18-75 years in good health. Sequenced: blood T cells: a sorted CD56 or NKG2C T cell subset, CD4+ or CD8+ T cells, or bulk PBMC T cells (not recorded which). The genes are TRBV20-1 and TRBJ2-7. CDR3 in amino acids: CSARLPRVGSYEQYF.